This TCR beta chain comes out of a study of cytomegalovirus exposure and HLA in healthy donors. As concerns this clone: Its antigen is still unknown.

In the PCR, 60 Vbeta and 13 Jbeta primers were used. The data were produced by immunoSEQ multiplex PCR, yet TCRdb's version contains in-frame clones alone and is incomplete. The repertoire has around 160,000 clones, roughly 80% of them found once; the top ten carry around 8%. The study's findings and limits: Some TCR beta chains (164 of them) were listed as cytomegalovirus-associated.

The V and J ends lost 5 bases and 6 bases, in that order; junction bases with no gene match: 6. This CDR3 is 15 amino acids long. Germline values: CDR1 LGHNA, CDR2 YSLEER. It was healthy bone marrow donors who served as donors. The specimen sequenced was PBMCs. The chain is built from TRBV4-3 and TRBJ1-5; 11 bases map to TRBD1. This TCR was recovered from a male donor in good health and CMV-seropositive. CDR3 sequence: CASSEGTGGFQPQHF. The CDR3 region has the DNA TGCGCCAGCAGCGAGGGGACAGGGGGTTTTCAGCCCCAGCATTTT.